This passage covers 2 T cell receptor beta chains from one sample sequenced in a study of T-cell memory formation after mild COVID-19. A single record per CDR3 protein comes from TCRdb applying MiXCR to the 5' RACE reads. Of about 190,000 distinct CDR3 sequences in the sample, about 21% were seen once. Sequencing was performed on PBMCs or a T cell subset sorted from them (not recorded which). The source is an adult woman who had mild COVID-19 (a few samples of this study predate the infection). Cell type and time point are not known.

This clonotype occurred a few times. J is TRBJ1-1 and V is TRBV6-4, with unresolved D. CDR1 and CDR2 from the germline V gene are MRHNA and SNTAGT. The CDR3 covers 13 residues. The V end was cut by 0 bases, the J end by 4 bases, with 6 bases between. The chain's CDR3 is CASSDSWGTEAFF. As DNA, the CDR3 is TGTGCCAGCAGTGACTCGTGGGGCACTGAAGCTTTCTTT.

The chain recombines TRBV4-1 with TRBJ1-3, with D tentatively TRBD1 (6 bases). CDR1 is MGHRA and CDR2 is YSYEKL in the germline V gene. This CDR3 has 17 residues. Trimming pared 3 bases from V and 2 bases from J, leaving 17 bases between. The CDR3 loop reads CASSHSPSGAAGNTIYF. CDR3 nucleotide sequence: TGCGCCAGCAGCCATTCGCCATCGGGGGCGGCTGGAAACACCATATATTTT.